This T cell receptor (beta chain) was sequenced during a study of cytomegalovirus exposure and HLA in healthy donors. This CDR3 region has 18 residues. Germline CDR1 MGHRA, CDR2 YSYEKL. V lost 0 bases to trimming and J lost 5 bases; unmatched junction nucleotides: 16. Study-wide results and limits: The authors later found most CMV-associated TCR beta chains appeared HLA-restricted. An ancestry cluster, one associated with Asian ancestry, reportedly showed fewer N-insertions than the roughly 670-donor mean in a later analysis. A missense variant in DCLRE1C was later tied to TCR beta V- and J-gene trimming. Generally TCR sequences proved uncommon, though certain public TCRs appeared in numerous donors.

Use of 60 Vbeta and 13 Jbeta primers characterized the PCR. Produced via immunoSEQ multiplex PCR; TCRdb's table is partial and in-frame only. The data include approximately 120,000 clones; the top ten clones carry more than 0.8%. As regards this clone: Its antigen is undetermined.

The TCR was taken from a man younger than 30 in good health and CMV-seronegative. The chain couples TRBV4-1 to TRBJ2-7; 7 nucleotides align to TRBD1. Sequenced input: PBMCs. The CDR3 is CASSQEPQRGPLVHEQYF. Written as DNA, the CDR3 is TGCGCCAGCAGCCAAGAGCCGCAAAGGGGGCCGTTAGTCCACGAGCAGTACTTC.